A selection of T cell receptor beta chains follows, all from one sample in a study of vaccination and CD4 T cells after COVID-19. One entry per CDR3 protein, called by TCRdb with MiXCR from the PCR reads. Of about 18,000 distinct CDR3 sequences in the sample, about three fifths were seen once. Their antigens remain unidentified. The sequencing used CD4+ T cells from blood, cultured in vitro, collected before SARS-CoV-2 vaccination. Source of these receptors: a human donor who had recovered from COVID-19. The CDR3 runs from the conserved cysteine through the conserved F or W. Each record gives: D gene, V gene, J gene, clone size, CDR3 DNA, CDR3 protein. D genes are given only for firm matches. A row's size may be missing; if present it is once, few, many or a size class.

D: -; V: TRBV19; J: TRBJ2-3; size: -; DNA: TGTGCCAGTTTCGGGACTAGCACAGATACGCAGTATTTT; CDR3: CASFGTSTDTQYF
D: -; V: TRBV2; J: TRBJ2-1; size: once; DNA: TGTGCCAGCAGTTACTCCGGCGGAACCTACAATGAGCAGTTCTTC; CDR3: CASSYSGGTYNEQFF
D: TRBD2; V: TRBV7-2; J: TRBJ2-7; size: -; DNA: TGTGCCAGCAGCTTAGGCGGGAGGTCTACCTACGAGCAGTACTTC; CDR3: CASSLGGRSTYEQYF
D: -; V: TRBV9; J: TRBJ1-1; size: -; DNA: TGTGCCAGCAGCCGGACCATGAACACTGAAGCTTTCTTT; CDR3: CASSRTMNTEAFF
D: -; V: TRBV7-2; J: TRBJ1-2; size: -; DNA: TGTGCCAGCATCCCCGGCGGATCTAACTATGGCTACACCTTC; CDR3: CASIPGGSNYGYTF
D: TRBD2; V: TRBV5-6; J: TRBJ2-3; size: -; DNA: TGTGCCAGCAGCCCCGGGGTAGCGGGCTCAGATACGCAGTATTTT; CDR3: CASSPGVAGSDTQYF
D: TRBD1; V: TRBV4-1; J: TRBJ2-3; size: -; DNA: TGCGCCAGCAGCCAGTGGACAGGGGCGTCAGATACGCAGTATTTT; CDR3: CASSQWTGASDTQYF
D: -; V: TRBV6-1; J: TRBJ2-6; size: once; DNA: TGTGCCACCCGCCCTCTCTGGGCCAACGTCCTGACTTTC; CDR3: CATRPLWANVLTF
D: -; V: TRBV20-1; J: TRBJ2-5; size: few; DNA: TGCAGTGCTAACTCTGATATTCAAGAGACCCAGTACTTC; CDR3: CSANSDIQETQYF
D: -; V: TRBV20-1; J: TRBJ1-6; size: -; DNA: TGCAGTGCTAGTGTCCGCAGTGAGAATTCACCCCTCCGCTTT; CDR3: CSASVRSENSPLRF
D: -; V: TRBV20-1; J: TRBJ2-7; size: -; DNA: TGCAGTGCTAGAGATTTCAGGGCGGACCGCGAGCAGTACTTC; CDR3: CSARDFRADREQYF
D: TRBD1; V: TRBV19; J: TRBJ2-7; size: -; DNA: TGTGCCAGTAGTAACAGGGACAGAATTCTCCACGAGCAGTACTTC; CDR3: CASSNRDRILHEQYF
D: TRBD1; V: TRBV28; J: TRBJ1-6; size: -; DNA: TGTGCCAGCAGACCGACAGGGGCGAGCTCACCCCTCCACTTT; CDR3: CASRPTGASSPLHF
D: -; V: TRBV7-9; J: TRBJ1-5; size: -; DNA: TGTGCCAGGGTTGGGGGTCAGCCCCAGCATTTT; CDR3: CARVGGQPQHF
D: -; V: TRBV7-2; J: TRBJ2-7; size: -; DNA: TGTGCCAGCAGCTTAGTGTCGAGGTTGGCTTTTCACGAGCAGTACTTC; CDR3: CASSLVSRLAFHEQYF
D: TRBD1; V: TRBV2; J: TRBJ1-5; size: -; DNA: TGTGCCAGCAGCACCGGGACAGCTCAGCCCCAGCATTTT; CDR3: CASSTGTAQPQHF
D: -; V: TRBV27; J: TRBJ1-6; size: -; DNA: TGTGCCAGCAGTGGGGTGGGGGTTTCACCCCTCCACTTT; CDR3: CASSGVGVSPLHF
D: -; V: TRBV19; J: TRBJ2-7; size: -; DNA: TGTGCCAGTAGTATAGGTTCGGGGACAAGCCTCTACGAGCAGTACTTC; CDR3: CASSIGSGTSLYEQYF
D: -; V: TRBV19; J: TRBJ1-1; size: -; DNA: TGTGCCAGTAGTATAAACGGGGTGGTGAACACTGAAGCTTTCTTT; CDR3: CASSINGVVNTEAFF
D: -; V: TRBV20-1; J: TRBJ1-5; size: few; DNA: TGCAGTGCTACTCGTGGGGACTATAGCAATCAGCCCCAGCATTTT; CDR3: CSATRGDYSNQPQHF
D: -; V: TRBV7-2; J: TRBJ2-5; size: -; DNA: TGTGCCAGCAGCTCAACAGGATGGCTGGAGACCCAGTACTTC; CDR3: CASSSTGWLETQYF
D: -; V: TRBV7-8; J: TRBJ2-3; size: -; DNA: TGTGCCAGCAGCTTAGCTGTTGCAGATACGCAGTATTTT; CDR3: CASSLAVADTQYF
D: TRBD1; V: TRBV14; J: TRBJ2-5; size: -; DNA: TGTGCCAGCAGTTCGGGACAGGGGGTTGAGACCCAGTACTTC; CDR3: CASSSGQGVETQYF
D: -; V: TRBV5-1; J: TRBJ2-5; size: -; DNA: TGCGCCAGCAGCGAGAGCGGCTCTCGTGAGACCCAGTACTTC; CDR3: CASSESGSRETQYF
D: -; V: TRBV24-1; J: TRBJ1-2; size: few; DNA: TGTGCCACCAGTGACCCCAGGGCCCCCGGGGGCTACACCTTC; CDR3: CATSDPRAPGGYTF
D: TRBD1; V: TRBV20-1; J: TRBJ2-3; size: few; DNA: TGCAGTGCTATGGGACAGAACACAGATACGCAGTATTTT; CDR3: CSAMGQNTDTQYF
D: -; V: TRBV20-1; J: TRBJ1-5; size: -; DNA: TGCAGTGCACTTAAGGGCTCGAGGGTGAGTAATCAGCCCCAGCATTTT; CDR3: CSALKGSRVSNQPQHF
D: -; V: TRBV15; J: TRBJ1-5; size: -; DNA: TGTACCACCAGCAGAGATTTGCAGGCTTATCAGCCCCAGCATTTT; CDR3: CTTSRDLQAYQPQHF
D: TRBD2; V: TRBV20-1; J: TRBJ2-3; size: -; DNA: TGCAGTGCCCGAGCGAGCAAGAGACTAGCGGGAGGTGTAGATACGCAGTATTTT; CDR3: CSARASKRLAGGVDTQYF
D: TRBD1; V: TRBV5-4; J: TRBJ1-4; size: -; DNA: TGTGCCAGCAGCCGGGGGACAGGGGGTTCCACTTTT; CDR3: CASSRGTGGSTF
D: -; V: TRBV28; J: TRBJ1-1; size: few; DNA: TGTGCCAGCAGTCCCACGAGTCGGACGCTGAACACTGAAGCTTTCTTT; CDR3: CASSPTSRTLNTEAFF
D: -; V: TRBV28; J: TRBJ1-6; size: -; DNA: TGTGCCAGCAAATTAGGATCAGGTTCACCCCTCCACTTT; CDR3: CASKLGSGSPLHF
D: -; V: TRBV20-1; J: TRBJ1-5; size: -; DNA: TGCAGTGCTAGCGGTGGTTATAGCAATCAGCCCCAGCATTTT; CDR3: CSASGGYSNQPQHF
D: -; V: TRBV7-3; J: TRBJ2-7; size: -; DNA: TGTGCCAGCAGCTTAACGGGGGCGAGGTCCGAGCAGTACTTC; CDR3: CASSLTGARSEQYF
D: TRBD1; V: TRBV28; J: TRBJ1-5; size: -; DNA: TGTGCCAGCAGGCCGACAGGGGGCTCGGGGCAGCCCCAGCATTTT; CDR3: CASRPTGGSGQPQHF
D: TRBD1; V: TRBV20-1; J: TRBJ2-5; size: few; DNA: TGCAGTGCTAGTACTGGGACAGGGGGGACAGAGACCCAGTACTTC; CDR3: CSASTGTGGTETQYF
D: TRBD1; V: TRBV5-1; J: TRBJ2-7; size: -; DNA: TGCGCCAGCAGCTTGCAGGGACAGGCACCGTACGAGCAGTACTTC; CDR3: CASSLQGQAPYEQYF
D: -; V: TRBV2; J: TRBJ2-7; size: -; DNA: TGTGCCAGCCATAGACTAGTTGCCGAGCAGTACTTC; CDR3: CASHRLVAEQYF
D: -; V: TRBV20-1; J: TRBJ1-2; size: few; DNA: TGCAGTGCTAGTAGGCCAGAAGCTAACTATGGCTACACCTTC; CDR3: CSASRPEANYGYTF
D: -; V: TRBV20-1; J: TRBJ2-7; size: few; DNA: TGCAGTGCTGGGACATGGGCTAGCGGAGCCTACGAGCAGTACTTC; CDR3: CSAGTWASGAYEQYF
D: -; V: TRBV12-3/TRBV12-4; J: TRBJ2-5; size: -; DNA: TGTGCCAGCAGTTCTACCCGAAGAGAGACCCAGTACTTC; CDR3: CASSSTRRETQYF
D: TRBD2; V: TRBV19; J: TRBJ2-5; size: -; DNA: TGTGCCAGTAGCGCCCTCCGAGGACTAGCGGGAGTGCCAGAGACCCAGTACTTC; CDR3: CASSALRGLAGVPETQYF
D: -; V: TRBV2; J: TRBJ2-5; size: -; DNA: TGTGCCAGCAGTGACCAAGAGACCCAGTACTTC; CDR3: CASSDQETQYF
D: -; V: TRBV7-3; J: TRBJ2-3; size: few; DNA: TGTGCCAGCAGCCAAGGCAGCACAGATACGCAGTATTTT; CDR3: CASSQGSTDTQYF
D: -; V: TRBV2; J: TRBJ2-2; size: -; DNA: TGTGCCAGCAGTCGCGGTTCGGGTGCCGTAAGGGAGCTGTTTTTT; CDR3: CASSRGSGAVRELFF
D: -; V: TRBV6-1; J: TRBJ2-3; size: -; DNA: TGTGCCAGCACCATTTATACAGATACGCAGTATTTT; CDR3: CASTIYTDTQYF
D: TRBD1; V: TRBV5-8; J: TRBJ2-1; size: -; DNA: TGTGCCAGCAGCGGGACAGTCTCCTACAATGAGCAGTTCTTC; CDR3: CASSGTVSYNEQFF
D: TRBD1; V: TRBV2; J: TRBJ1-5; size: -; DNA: TGTGCCAGCAGTGATAGACAGGGGGCGAGTCAGCCCCAGCATTTT; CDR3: CASSDRQGASQPQHF
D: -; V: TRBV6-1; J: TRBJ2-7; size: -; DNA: TGTGCCAGCAGTGAAGGGGGGTCTACGCGGGAGCAGTACTTC; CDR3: CASSEGGSTREQYF